This T cell receptor (beta chain) came from a study of metastatic and nonmetastatic thyroid tumors. Overall study: Malignant thyroid and benign thyroid patients provided blood and tumor or nodule tissue whose repertoires were compared.

Whole-study results and caveats: Significantly greater TCR beta diversity was reportedly found in malignant thyroid tumors than in benign nodules (in blood and tumor).

Before thyroid surgery, none of the patients had received any treatment. CDR1 is LNHDA, CDR2 SQIVND, per germline (reference sequence). V shed 6 bases, J shed 0 bases, and the junction held 4 bases outside the gene matches. The CDR3 sequence is 17 residues long. Under the authors' procedure: Between-group CDR3 differences, defined by clinicopathological status, yielded a distant-metastasis classifier for papillary thyroid cancer. TCRdb reprocessed the PCR reads via MiXCR. TCRdb, rather than the study authors, made the V and J calls. This table holds about 16,000 clones, 25% to 30% found once. This clone was seen many times. Its target is not known.

What was sequenced was tumor tissue. This receptor was taken from a male donor with papillary thyroid cancer or a benign thyroid nodule (not recorded which). Some clones in this sample may be carry-over from other donors' samples. The chain employs TRBV19 and TRBJ2-4; TRBD2 agrees at 14 bases. The CDR3 loop reads CASRTSGRAGAKNIQYF. The CDR3 region has the DNA TGTGCCAGTAGGACTAGCGGGAGGGCCGGAGCCAAAAACATTCAGTACTTC.